The 21 T cell receptor beta chains reported below all come from one sample, sequenced in a study of shared clonotypes between healthy human individuals. Measured with immunoSEQ multiplex PCR; TCRdb has only the in-frame clones, and not every one. The sample yields 2 million to 2.5 million clones, approximately 93% seen once. Sample: naive CD4+ T cells from PBMCs. Documented subset: CD45RA+ positively selected. The receptors originated from a young man in good health. Some clones in this sample may be carry-over from other donors' samples.

The J gene is TRBJ2-6, the V gene TRBV5-4; D unresolved. Trimming pared 4 bases from V and 0 bases from J, leaving 11 bases between. Germline assignment: CDR1 SGHNT and CDR2 YYREEE (reference sequence). This CDR3 has 16 amino acids. CDR3 region: CASSRLADSGANVLTF. The CDR3 region has the DNA TGTGCCAGCAGCCGACTCGCGGACTCTGGGGCCAACGTCCTGACTTTC. The full variable domain, completed using reference TRBV5-4 and TRBJ2-6, is ETGVTQSPTHLIKTRGQQVTLRCSSQSGHNTVSWYQQALGQGPQFIFQYYREEENGRGNFPPRFSGLQFPNYSSELNVNALELDDSALYLCASSRLADSGANVLTFGAGSRLTVL.

This chain links TRBV6-4 with TRBJ2-3, with 7 bases aligning to TRBD1. Losses at the gene ends were 0 bases for V and 5 bases for J; bases not matched to a gene: 8. The CDR3 sequence is 16 residues long. The germline CDR1 and CDR2 sequences are MRHNA and SNTAGT. In DNA, the CDR3 is TGTGCCAGCAGTGACTCGACAGGGTTGGCCGGAGATACGCAGTATTTT. The encoded protein is CASSDSTGLAGDTQYF.

The rearrangement joins TRBV18 to TRBJ1-5, with 7 bases that match TRBD1. Germline lookup yields CDR1 KGHSH and CDR2 LQKENI. This CDR3 contains 19 residues. Germline trimming cut 4 bases from V and 2 bases from J; bases unmatched to any gene: 17. In DNA, the CDR3 is TGTGCCAGCTCACTAGTACCGGGACCTCTAACAGGGGGCAATCAGCCCCAGCATTTT. Protein: CASSLVPGPLTGGNQPQHF.

CDR3 in amino acids: CASSLGTSRQETQYF. The DNA for the CDR3 is TGTGCCAGCAGCTTAGGGACTAGCCGCCAAGAGACCCAGTACTTC. The chain has TRBV7-2 and TRBJ2-5, with 8 bases fitting TRBD2. V dropped 1 base and J dropped 1; count of bases not matched to a gene: 2. This CDR3 is 15 amino acids long. The germline V gene encodes CDR1 SGHTA and CDR2 FQGNSA.

The V and J genes are TRBV9 and TRBJ2-1, with D maybe TRBD2 (6 bases). V shed 2 bases and J shed 0 bases, with 12 bases lying between them. Germline V gene sequence: CDR1 SGDLS, CDR2 YYNGEE. This CDR3 is built from 16 residues. The CDR3 DNA sequence: TGTGCCAGCAGCGTTCGGGACTCCTTCTCCTACAATGAGCAGTTCTTC. This encodes CASSVRDSFSYNEQFF.

Of note for this clone: Other DNA variants within this sample encode the same CDR3. This chain uses TRBV7-2 with TRBJ2-7, with D hard to call. Trimming stripped 3 bases from V and 3 bases from J, with 3 bases between. Germline lookup yields CDR1 SGHTA and CDR2 FQGNSA. This CDR3 has 11 residues. CDR3 amino acids: CASSFNYEQYF. The CDR3 nucleotides are TGTGCCAGCAGCTTTAACTACGAGCAGTACTTC.

Comment on this clone: The sample holds other DNA sequences that translate to the same CDR3. The chain has TRBV9 and TRBJ2-2; 11 nucleotides align to TRBD2. V lost 0 bases, J lost 4 bases, and 2 bases stayed unmatched. Germline lookup yields CDR1 SGDLS and CDR2 YYNGEE. The CDR3 is 16 residues long. CDR3 bases: TGTGCCAGCAGCGTAGTAGCGGGAGGGATCACCGGGGAGCTGTTTTTT. Translating it yields CASSVVAGGITGELFF.

The J gene is TRBJ1-3, the V gene TRBV5-8; 8 nucleotides agree with TRBD1. CDR3 size: 15 residues. The ends lost 4 bases at V and 0 bases at J; junction bases unmatched: 3. Germline CDR1 SGHTS, CDR2 YDEGEE. CDR3 in amino acids: CASSPDRASGNTIYF. DNA of the CDR3: TGTGCCAGCAGCCCGGACAGGGCCTCTGGAAACACCATATATTTT. The full variable domain, rest sourced from reference TRBV5-8 and TRBJ1-3, is EAGVTQSPTHLIKTRGQQATLRCSPISGHTSVYWYQQALGLGLQFLLWYDEGEERNRGNFPPRFSGRQFPNYSSELNVNALELEDSALYLCASSPDRASGNTIYFGEGSWLTVV.

CDR3 bases: TGCGCCGGATCGACAGGGGGAGAATATGGCTACACCTTC. Protein product: CAGSTGGEYGYTF. The chain combines TRBV10-1 with TRBJ1-2; 9 bases are a match to TRBD1. From germline, CDR1 is WNHNN and CDR2 SYGVQD (reference sequence). The CDR3 totals 13 residues. With V trimmed by 11 bases and J by 5 bases, 9 bases remained unmatched.

Details on this clone: Other DNA sequences in the sample encode the same CDR3. The chain joins TRBV6-1 to TRBJ1-3; 8 positions agree with TRBD1. The CDR3 runs to 13 residues. Germline CDR1 MNHNS, CDR2 SASEGT. Trimming removed 1 base from V and 7 bases from J; junction bases left unmatched: 0. In DNA form, the CDR3 reads TGTGCCAGCAGTGAAGACAGGGGGAACACCATATATTTT. This codes for CASSEDRGNTIYF.

V and J are TRBV27 and TRBJ2-1, with 9 positions matching TRBD2. CDR1 and CDR2 (germline): MNHEY, SMNVEV (reference sequence). The CDR3 consists of 15 residues. Trimming removed 4 bases from V and 9 bases from J; junction bases left unmatched: 10. CDR3 sequence reads: CASSSTLAGEVEQFF. The DNA for the CDR3 is TGTGCCAGCAGTTCTACCTTAGCGGGAGAGGTTGAGCAGTTCTTC.

J is TRBJ2-2 and V is TRBV5-1, with D possibly matching TRBD2 (6 bases). Trimming removed 4 bases at V and 3 bases at J, with 16 bases between. The CDR3 contains 16 residues. CDR1 is SGHRS, CDR2 YFSETQ, per germline. CDR3 loop: CASSQNGGGDTGELFF. The CDR3, as DNA: TGCGCCAGCAGCCAAAACGGTGGAGGGGACACCGGGGAGCTGTTTTTT.

This clone has just one count. The chain combines TRBV5-1 with TRBJ1-1; D unresolved. The CDR3 consists of 16 residues. The germline V gene has CDR1 SGHRS and CDR2 YFSETQ. Trimming pared 2 bases from V and 3 bases from J, leaving 17 bases between. The CDR3 sequence: CASSFHGANKDTEAFF. The CDR3, as DNA: TGCGCCAGCAGCTTTCACGGTGCAAATAAAGACACTGAAGCTTTCTTT.

The gene calls are TRBV13 and TRBJ2-7, with D unresolved. The CDR3 sequence is 14 residues long. Trimming removed 5 bases at V and 2 bases at J, with 13 bases between. Per germline, CDR1 PRHDT and CDR2 FYEKMQ (reference sequence). The CDR3 DNA reads TGTGCCAGCAGCCCGTACACGACTGCCTACGAGCAGTACTTC. It codes for CASSPYTTAYEQYF.

The CDR3 bases are TGTGCCAGCACGAGACCTTCTTATCTAGCCAAAAACATTCAGTACTTC. It specifies CASTRPSYLAKNIQYF. The chain carries TRBV28 and TRBJ2-4, with D unresolved. V lost 7 bases, J lost 0 bases, and 16 bases lay in between. CDR1 and CDR2 (germline): MDHEN, SYDVKM. The CDR3 covers 16 residues.

This chain uses TRBV6-5 with TRBJ2-7; D tentatively fits TRBD1 or TRBD2 (5 bases each). The CDR3 sequence is 15 residues long. V lost 3 bases and J 3 bases, leaving 15 bases between the germline ends. The V gene's germline CDR1 is MNHEY and CDR2 SVGAGI. The CDR3 reads CASSYNRDQRYEQYF. In nucleotides, the CDR3 is TGTGCCAGCAGTTATAATCGGGACCAACGCTACGAGCAGTACTTC.

This clone is a singleton in its sample. One end of the junction varies from germline; a read error may be responsible. This sequence joins TRBV11-2 and TRBJ1-4; 8 bases map to TRBD1. The CDR3 is 15 residues long. Germline V gene data show CDR1 as SGHAT and CDR2 as FQNNGV. The CDR3 reads CANSSTGVTNEKLFF. In DNA form, the CDR3 reads TGTGCCAACAGCTCGACAGGGGTGACTAATGAAAAACTGTTTTTT.

This clone has a single count. The sample contains more than one DNA sequence encoding this CDR3. V gene TRBV30 combines with J gene TRBJ1-3; D gene uncertain. Trimming pared 0 bases from V and 0 bases from J, leaving 3 bases between. The CDR3 is made up of 13 amino acids. Germline loops: CDR1 GTSNPN, CDR2 SVGIG (reference sequence). The CDR3 reads CAWSVNSGNTIYF. The CDR3 bases are TGTGCCTGGAGTGTCAACTCTGGAAACACCATATATTTT.

V usage is TRBV6-1 and J usage is TRBJ2-7; no clear D gene. The CDR3 has 12 amino acids. Trimming removed 1 base at V and 4 bases at J, with 5 bases between. Germline CDR1 is MNHNS and CDR2 is SASEGT. CDR3 DNA: TGTGCCAGCAGTGAAGGGTTGTACGAGCAGTACTTC. Encoded protein: CASSEGLYEQYF.

V and J are TRBV15 and TRBJ1-2; 9 bases agree with TRBD1. This CDR3 has 18 residues. The germline V gene has CDR1 LNHNV and CDR2 YYDKDF (reference sequence). With V trimmed by 2 bases and J by 6 bases, 16 bases remained unmatched. The CDR3 region has the DNA TGTGCCACCAGCAGACCCCCGGGACAGGGCATGATATGGGATGGCTACACCTTC. It translates to CATSRPPGQGMIWDGYTF.

This chain links TRBV2 with TRBJ2-2; possibly TRBD1 or TRBD2 for D (5 bases each). Trimming removed 4 bases at V and 5 bases at J, with 17 bases between. CDR1 and CDR2 (germline): SNHLY, FYNNEI. This CDR3 comprises 16 residues. CDR3: CASSVTGHGPTGELFF. The CDR3 bases are TGTGCCAGCAGTGTTACGGGGCACGGGCCGACCGGGGAGCTGTTTTTT.